This T cell receptor (beta chain) was recovered during a study of shared clonotypes between healthy human individuals. The overall study: The people who gave samples were a couple of women and a few men aged 18 to 49. Study-wide results and limits: Generation probabilities of non-shared clonotypes were lower (relative to those shared by all four donors). A handful of donors held about 5% of naive CD4 clonotypes in common.

Turning to this clone: Its antigen is unidentified.

With V trimmed by 1 base and J by 4 bases, 4 bases remained unmatched. The CDR3 length is 16 residues. Per the germline V gene, CDR1 is SGHVS and CDR2 is FQNEAQ. Some clones are missing from TCRdb's copy, which holds only in-frame ones; the method was immunoSEQ multiplex PCR. The sample holds millions of clones, 90% to 95% seen once. The sequencing sample was made of naive CD4+ T cells sorted from blood. Specified subset: CD45RA+ positively selected. The V gene is TRBV7-8, the J gene TRBJ1-5, with 10 bases that match TRBD1. The clonotype originates from a man younger than 35 in good health. The CDR3 is CASSLGTGGGNQPQHF. CDR3 DNA: TGTGCCAGCAGCTTAGGGACAGGGGGGGGAAATCAGCCCCAGCATTTT.